These 25 T cell receptor beta chains were all obtained from the same sample, sequenced in a study of T cells in women clearing cervical HPV infection. Profiling relied on immunoSEQ multiplex PCR, and the TCRdb table lists in-frame clones only, not all of them. This listing includes about 39,000 clones. Sequencing input: blood buffy coat. The receptors were sampled from a woman aged 18 to 75 with a cervical HPV16 infection that either progressed to CIN3+ or cleared (not recorded which).

As for this clone: The sequence runs out 3 residues before the end of the CDR3; the remainder is reconstructed from the germline J gene. The chain links TRBV2 to TRBJ1-3, with TRBD1 as a possible D gene (6 bases). Germline values: CDR1 SNHLY, CDR2 FYNNEI. CDR3 length: 16 amino acids. V was clipped by 8 bases and J by 2 bases, with 19 bases between them. This chain's CDR3 is CASLSFYTGPGNTIYF. The sequenced part of the CDR3 DNA is TGTGCCAGCTTGAGTTTTTATACAGGGCCTGGAAACACC.

About this clone: The missing CDR3 end, 3 residues past where the read stops, is filled in from the germline J gene. This chain connects TRBV20-1 to TRBJ1-4; 7 bases line up with TRBD1. Germline V CDR1 and CDR2: DFQATT, SNEGSKA (reference sequence). The CDR3 length is 14 residues. V was clipped by 6 bases and J by 2 bases; unmatched bases: 6. CDR3 sequence reads: CSAGGTATNEKLFF. The CDR3 DNA, read in part, is TGCAGTGCAGGGGGGACAGCGACTAATGAAAAA.

Notes on this clone: Sequencing ends 3 residues short of the CDR3 end; the germline J gene provides the rest. V gene TRBV13 combines with J gene TRBJ2-3, with 9 bases identical to TRBD2. The CDR3 spans 17 residues. Trimming removed 5 bases from V and 1 base from J; junction bases left unmatched: 10. Per the germline V gene, CDR1 is PRHDT and CDR2 is FYEKMQ (reference sequence). The CDR3 spells CASSPTPTSGGTDTQYF. CDR3 bases read: TGTGCCAGCAGCCCTACCCCGACTAGCGGCGGCACAGATACG. The full variable domain, in which reference TRBV13 and TRBJ2-3 provide the parts outside the CDR3, is AAGVIQSPRHLIKEKRETATLKCYPIPRHDTVYWYQQGPGQDPQFLISFYEKMQSDKGSIPDRFSAQQFSDYHSELNMSSLELGDSALYFCASSPTPTSGGTDTQYFGPGTRLTVL.

A remark on this clone: The missing CDR3 end, 3 residues past where the read stops, is filled in from the germline J gene. The genes are TRBV4-2 and TRBJ2-3, with 16 bases matching TRBD2. Per the germline V gene, CDR1 is LGHNA and CDR2 is YNFKEQ. After removal of 3 bases from V and 6 bases from J, the junction contained 6 bases not matched to a gene. This CDR3 is 17 amino acids long. This chain's CDR3 is CASSHGTSGGARDTQYF. The DNA read from the CDR3 is TGTGCCAGCAGCCATGGGACTAGCGGGGGGGCACGGGATACG.

Turning to this clone: Sequencing ends 3 residues short of the CDR3 end; the germline J gene provides the rest. The rearrangement joins TRBV18 to TRBJ2-5; D unresolved. CDR3 length: 13 amino acids. V dropped 1 base and J dropped 5 bases, with 8 bases sitting between them. Germline V gives CDR1 KGHSH, CDR2 LQKENI. The CDR3 DNA, read in part, is TGTGCCAGCTCACCACAGGGTGTCGAGACC. This codes for CASSPQGVET. The whole CDR3 sequence reads CASSPQGVETQYF.

Notes on this clone: The read comes to an end 3 residues before the CDR3 does, leaving the germline J gene to fill in the end. The J gene is TRBJ2-2, the V gene TRBV14; tentatively, D is TRBD2 (6 bases). This CDR3 spans 13 amino acids. V was trimmed by 6 bases and J by 6 bases, leaving 11 bases between them. CDR1 and CDR2 from the germline V gene are SGHDN and FVKESK. The CDR3 reads CASRLARSGELFF. CDR3 DNA (partial): TGTGCCAGCAGACTAGCCCGGTCCGGGGAG.

Points on this clone: Read data end 3 residues before the CDR3 end; the end is taken from the germline J gene. The rearrangement joins TRBV2 to TRBJ2-3; 14 bases line up with TRBD2. Germline-derived CDR1 and CDR2 are SNHLY and FYNNEI. This CDR3 contains 15 residues. The sequenced CDR3 bases are TGTGCCAGCAGTGGACTAGCGGGGGGGCCGGAGACG. This encodes CASSGLAGGPET. The complete CDR3 protein is CASSGLAGGPETQYF.

As concerns this clone: With the read ending 3 residues before the CDR3 end, the germline J gene is used to fill in that end. The J gene is TRBJ1-2, the V gene TRBV18; 8 bases are shared with TRBD1. Trimming took 3 bases from V and 6 from J; bases not matched to a gene: 12. Germline values: CDR1 KGHSH, CDR2 LQKENI. The CDR3 is 16 amino acids. CDR3 amino acids: CASSPRQGISGHGYTF. The covered CDR3 bases are TGTGCCAGCTCACCGCGACAGGGGATTTCGGGGCATGGC.

As concerns this clone: The read ends 3 residues early relative to the CDR3; the germline J gene fills the gap. The rearrangement joins TRBV20-1 to TRBJ2-7; TRBD1 is a possible D gene (6 bases). Germline CDR1 is DFQATT and CDR2 is SNEGSKA (reference sequence). This CDR3 has 15 amino acids. Trimming shortened V by 3 bases and J by 5 bases, and 20 bases separated the two germline ends. The CDR3 protein is CSARDRDKTQDEQYF. CDR3 DNA (partial): TGCAGTGCTAGGGACCGGGACAAGACCCAAGACGAG.

Remarks on this clone: The read halts 3 residues ahead of the CDR3 end, with the missing end drawn from the germline J gene. This chain links TRBV6-1 with TRBJ2-7; D ambiguous. Germline-derived CDR1 and CDR2 are MNHNS and SASEGT. This CDR3 has 16 residues. Trimming took off 0 bases at V and 0 bases at J, with 12 bases between the two ends. This CDR3 reads CASSEAAGGSSYEQYF. The part of the CDR3 DNA that was read is TGTGCCAGCAGTGAAGCGGCTGGCGGAAGCTCCTACGAG.

Concerning this clone itself: The read terminates 3 residues ahead of where the CDR3 ends, so the germline J gene completes it. The rearrangement uses TRBV6-1 and TRBJ2-3, with D hard to call. The CDR3 runs 15 residues. Germline CDR1 is MNHNS and CDR2 is SASEGT. The germline V and J ends were trimmed by 3 bases and 0 bases, with 10 bases remaining between them. The covered CDR3 bases are TGTGCCAGCAGTGACTACCGCCCTAGCACAGATACG. Its protein is CASSDYRPSTDT. The whole CDR3 protein is CASSDYRPSTDTQYF.

A note on this clone: The observed sequence ends 3 residues before the CDR3 terminus, with the missing tail filled in from the germline J gene. The chain couples TRBV5-1 to TRBJ2-2; 8 bases are a match to TRBD1. This CDR3 is built from 14 residues. The germline V gene has CDR1 SGHRS and CDR2 YFSETQ. The CDR3 bases that were read are TGCGCCAGCAACGTTGGACAGGGAAATGAAAAG. It translates to CASNVGQGNEK. The whole CDR3 protein is CASNVGQGNEKLFF.

As to this clone: The CDR3 extends 3 residues past the end of the read, so its final part is completed from the germline J gene. The chain carries TRBV19 and TRBJ2-1; 9 bases align to TRBD1. This CDR3 has 14 residues. After removal of 5 bases from V and 7 bases from J, the junction contained 6 bases not matched to a gene. CDR1 is LNHDA and CDR2 is SQIVND in the germline V gene (reference sequence). This chain's CDR3 is CASSPGQGWNEQFF. The part of the CDR3 DNA that was read is TGTGCCAGTAGTCCGGGACAGGGCTGGAATGAG.

As for this clone: Read sequence stops 3 residues before the CDR3 end, and the germline J gene provides the missing end. The V gene is TRBV5-1, the J gene TRBJ2-1, with TRBD1 matching 8 bases. Germline CDR1 reads SGHRS; CDR2 reads YFSETQ. Unmatched junction bases numbered 2, after V lost 2 bases and J lost 7 bases. CDR3 length equals 13 residues. The CDR3 bases that were read are TGCGCCAGCAGCTTCCAGGGGGCGAATGAG. This encodes CASSFQGANE. The CDR3 in full is CASSFQGANEQFF.

With respect to this clone: The CDR3 extends 3 residues past the end of the read, so its final part is completed from the germline J gene. The chain recombines TRBV6-4 with TRBJ2-2; TRBD2 is a possible D gene (5 bases). The CDR3 is 13 amino acids. The germline CDR1 and CDR2 sequences are MRHNA and SNTAGT. Trimming removed 5 bases from V and 8 bases from J, with 12 bases in between. The CDR3 here is CASSTQEGGELFF. The sequenced CDR3 bases are TGTGCCAGCAGTACCCAAGAGGGTGGGGAG.

About this clone: The sequence runs out 3 residues before the end of the CDR3; the remainder is reconstructed from the germline J gene. The rearrangement links TRBV19 to TRBJ1-2; 11 nucleotides align to TRBD1. Germline CDR1 and CDR2: LNHDA and SQIVND (reference sequence). Trimming at V came to 1 base and at J to 0 bases, leaving 4 bases not matched to a gene. CDR3 length: 17 amino acids. The part of the CDR3 DNA that was read is TGTGCCAGTAGTATAGCGGACAGGGGGCTCGCTAACTATGGC. It codes for CASSIADRGLANYG. The CDR3 in full is CASSIADRGLANYGYTF.

Note on this clone: Germline is not matched at one junction end, which may reflect a read error. The read ends 3 residues early relative to the CDR3; the germline J gene fills the gap. Other DNA sequences in the sample encode the same CDR3. This sequence joins TRBV18 and TRBJ1-3; 7 nucleotides align to TRBD1. CDR1 is KGHSH, CDR2 LQKENI, per germline. The CDR3 runs 16 residues. CDR3: CASSRGTADSGNTIYF. The DNA read from the CDR3 is TGTGCCAGCTCACGAGGGACAGCAGACTCTGGAAACACA.

As concerns this clone: The read ends 3 residues shy of where the CDR3 ends; the end is completed using the germline J gene. In the same sample, other DNA sequences code for this CDR3. The chain has TRBV19 and TRBJ1-1, with D tentatively TRBD1 (6 bases). Germline CDR1 and CDR2: LNHDA and SQIVND (reference sequence). Trimming removed 4 bases at V and 0 bases at J, with 9 bases between. The CDR3 covers 14 residues. This CDR3 reads CASSRQGLNTEAFF. The covered CDR3 bases are TGTGCCAGTAGTAGGCAGGGGTTGAACACTGAA.

For this clone: With the read ending 3 residues before the CDR3 end, the germline J gene is used to fill in that end. The V and J genes are TRBV11-3 and TRBJ2-7, with 8 nucleotides matching TRBD1. Germline-derived CDR1 and CDR2 are SGHNT and YENEEA. The ends lost 6 bases at V and 6 bases at J; junction bases unmatched: 7. This CDR3 contains 13 residues. CDR3: CASSGQGAAEQYF. The covered CDR3 bases are TGTGCCAGCAGTGGACAGGGAGCGGCCGAG.

As concerns this clone: With the read ending 3 residues before the CDR3 end, the germline J gene is used to fill in that end. V gene TRBV7-9 combines with J gene TRBJ1-2; no definite D call. CDR3 length: 14 residues. The germline V gene encodes CDR1 SEHNR and CDR2 FQNEAQ (reference sequence). The CDR3 bases that were read are TGTGCCAGCAGCTTATTGGGCGGGTCCTACGAC. This encodes CASSLLGGSYD. The complete CDR3 reads CASSLLGGSYDYTF.

In the case of this clone: The CDR3 end lies 3 residues beyond the end of the read and is filled in from the germline J gene. This chain connects TRBV10-1 to TRBJ2-5, with TRBD2 as a possible D gene (6 bases). This CDR3 is 16 amino acids long. Germline values: CDR1 WNHNN, CDR2 SYGVQD (reference sequence). Trimming left V 6 bases short and J 1 base short, with 18 bases between. The CDR3 DNA, read in part, is TGCGCCAGCAGCCATTTAAGGACTACAGGCCAAGAGACC. Translating gives CASSHLRTTGQET. The whole CDR3 reads CASSHLRTTGQETQYF.

To note about this clone: The read falls 3 residues short of the CDR3 end, and the missing part is taken from the germline J gene. The rearrangement joins TRBV30 to TRBJ2-7; TRBD1 matches at 8 bases. CDR1 and CDR2 (germline): GTSNPN, SVGIG (reference sequence). The CDR3 loop spans 13 amino acids. With 4 bases clipped from V and 6 bases from J, the junction kept 8 bases outside the gene matches. The sequenced part of the CDR3 DNA is TGTGCCTGGAAAAGGGACAGGCCTTTCGAG. Translated, it gives CAWKRDRPFE. The whole CDR3 protein reads CAWKRDRPFEQYF.

Regarding this clone: The read finishes 3 residues shy of the CDR3 end, and the germline J gene is used to complete it. V and J are TRBV7-9 and TRBJ1-1; D ambiguous. The CDR3 sequence is 13 residues long. Germline values: CDR1 SEHNR, CDR2 FQNEAQ (reference sequence). V shed 2 bases and J shed 3 bases, with 7 bases lying between them. The covered CDR3 bases are TGTGCCAGCAGCTTACTCCGGGACACTGAA. Residues: CASSLLRDTE. The whole CDR3 sequence reads CASSLLRDTEAFF.

Remarks on this clone: The CDR3 is cut off 3 residues early in the read; its end comes from the germline J gene. The V gene is TRBV7-9, the J gene TRBJ1-2; D is perhaps TRBD1 (5 bases). Germline lookup yields CDR1 SEHNR and CDR2 FQNEAQ (reference sequence). The length of the CDR3 is 14 residues. This CDR3 is CASSPGLAGDTYTF. CDR3 DNA (partial): TGTGCCAGCTCGCCAGGGCTAGCGGGGGATACC.

Turning to this clone: The read ends 3 residues before the CDR3 terminus; that terminus is restored from the germline J gene. The genes are TRBV6-4 and TRBJ2-3, with 8 bases identical to TRBD2. With 2 bases clipped from V and 0 bases from J, the junction kept 7 bases outside the gene matches. The germline V gene encodes CDR1 MRHNA and CDR2 SNTAGT. The CDR3 loop spans 17 amino acids. CDR3 residues: CASSDVFSSGSTDTQYF. The CDR3 DNA, read in part, is TGTGCCAGCAGTGACGTTTTCTCTAGCGGGAGCACAGATACG.